This T cell receptor (beta chain) is from a study of molecular identifiers for immune sequencing clone quantification. Study results and caveats: Jurkat TCR RNA spiked in from one cell (amid 950,000 to 1,000,000 naive cells) was reportedly detectable.

TCRdb passed the PCR reads through MiXCR, listing each CDR3 protein once. The table includes more than 550,000 distinct CDR3 sequences, 25% detected once. This clonotype was counted only a few times. What it binds is not known. The sequenced sample was naive CD8+ T cells from blood, with Jurkat cell RNA spiked in. The sample's subset: FACS-sorted CD8+CD4-CCR7+CD45RA+ naive T cells. The source of this sequence is a human donor in good health. Some libraries in this study had Jurkat cell RNA spiked in.

The DNA for the CDR3 is TGTGCCAGCAGCTTCGGTTCAGGGACTTACGAGCAGTACTTC. Translating gives CASSFGSGTYEQYF. The chain joins TRBV5-5 to TRBJ2-7; a weak D match, TRBD2 (6 bases). There are 14 residues in the CDR3. Trimming removed 2 bases from V and 4 bases from J, with 13 bases in between. Germline CDR1 reads SGHKS; CDR2 reads YYEKEE (reference sequence).